This entry lists 22 T cell receptor beta chains sequenced from one sample in a study of CD8 T cells in ankylosing spondylitis. A single record per CDR3 protein comes from TCRdb applying MiXCR to the 5' RACE reads. The sample has approximately 260,000 distinct CDR3 sequences, less than 10% seen once. The sequenced material came from blood, either unsorted or a sorted T cell fraction (not recorded which). These TCRs come from a male donor with ankylosing spondylitis or in good health (not recorded which).

V is TRBV7-8 and J is TRBJ2-1; TRBD2 aligns across 7 bases. CDR3 length: 17 residues. Germline loops: CDR1 SGHVS, CDR2 FQNEAQ. V shed 1 base and J 0 bases; nucleotides not matched to a gene: 6. CDR3 bases: TGTGCCAGCAGCTTAGTTTTGCGGGAGAGCTCCTACAATGAGCAGTTCTTC. It is translated as CASSLVLRESSYNEQFF. The full variable domain, its missing parts supplied by reference TRBV7-8 and TRBJ2-1, is GAGVSQSPRYKVAKRGQDVALRCDPISGHVSLFWYQQALGQGPEFLTYFQNEAQLDKSGLPSDRFFAERPEGSVSTLKIQRTQQEDSAVYLCASSLVLRESSYNEQFFGPGTRLTVL.

This clonotype was seen many times. The chain joins TRBV9 to TRBJ2-7; 7 nucleotides match TRBD2. This CDR3 has 15 amino acids. With V trimmed by 3 bases and J by 3 bases, 9 bases remained unmatched. Germline V gives CDR1 SGDLS, CDR2 YYNGEE. As DNA, the CDR3 is TGTGCCAGCAGCGGTTTTGGGAGGGGACGCTACGAGCAGTACTTC. Its translation: CASSGFGRGRYEQYF.

The chain has TRBV6-2 or TRBV6-3 and TRBJ2-3, with TRBD2 identical over 8 bases. Losses at the gene ends were 4 bases for V and 3 bases for J; bases not matched to a gene: 9. Per germline, CDR1 MNHEY and CDR2 SVGEGT. The CDR3 covers 16 residues. The DNA for the CDR3 is TGTGCCAGCAGTTCACCACGCGGGGGGAGGACAGATACGCAGTATTTT. This codes for CASSSPRGGRTDTQYF.

The table lists this clonotype with many counts. V usage is TRBV12-5 and J usage is TRBJ2-3, with TRBD2 as a possible D gene (7 bases). The V gene lost 6 bases and the J gene lost 5 bases, with 15 bases spanning the gap. This CDR3 contains 14 residues. Germline values: CDR1 LGHNT, CDR2 FRNRAP. For the CDR3, the DNA is TGTGCTAGTGGAGGGGGGGGCCGGAGAGATACGCAGTATTTT. It yields the protein CASGGGGRRDTQYF.

This clonotype was seen ten or more times. The chain uses TRBV7-8 and TRBJ2-3, with 8 positions matching TRBD2. This CDR3 region has 16 residues. The V gene's germline CDR1 is SGHVS and CDR2 FQNEAQ. J gave up 3 bases and V 2 bases, and 7 bases lay outside the gene matches. The DNA for the CDR3 is TGTGCCAGCAGCTTAAGGAGCGGGAGATGGACAGATACGCAGTATTTT. This sequence encodes CASSLRSGRWTDTQYF.

This clonotype was counted ten times or more. The J gene is TRBJ2-5, the V gene TRBV6-1, with 9 bases aligning to TRBD1. V gave up 5 bases and J gave up 4 bases; unmatched junction bases: 14. Germline V lookup: CDR1 MNHNS, CDR2 SASEGT. This CDR3 is 17 amino acids long. CDR3 loop: CASSRGGGQGERETQYF. In DNA form, the CDR3 reads TGTGCCAGCAGTCGCGGTGGGGGACAGGGAGAAAGAGAGACCCAGTACTTC.

Many counts were recorded for this clonotype. The chain employs TRBV12-3 or TRBV12-4 and TRBJ1-5; 9 bases are a match to TRBD1. V trimming: 5 bases; J trimming: 0 bases; junction bases outside the gene matches: 5. The CDR3 is made up of 16 amino acids. The CDR3 region has the DNA TGTGCCAGCAGTCCCGGGACAGGGATTAGCAATCAGCCCCAGCATTTT. Translation gives CASSPGTGISNQPQHF.

This clonotype has a count of ten or more. The J gene is TRBJ1-1, the V gene TRBV7-9; D possibly corresponds to TRBD1 (5 bases). Germline loops: CDR1 SEHNR, CDR2 FQNEAQ (reference sequence). CDR3 size: 12 residues. V shed 4 bases and J shed 8 bases, with 11 bases lying between them. CDR3 sequence reads: CASSSGGGEAFF. In DNA, the CDR3 is TGTGCCAGCAGCTCGGGGGGAGGGGAAGCTTTCTTT.

V usage is TRBV27 and J usage is TRBJ2-2; D is ambiguous. This CDR3 comprises 13 residues. The germline V and J ends were trimmed by 5 bases and 2 bases, with 6 bases remaining between them. Germline CDR1 and CDR2: MNHEY and SMNVEV (reference sequence). This CDR3 is CASSPVNTGELFF. The CDR3 DNA is TGTGCCAGCAGTCCCGTAAACACCGGGGAGCTGTTTTTT.

This clonotype appeared many times. The chain joins TRBV15 to TRBJ1-2, with D unclear. The V and J ends lost 0 bases and 4 bases respectively, with 12 bases between them. The CDR3 is 15 amino acids. Germline lookup yields CDR1 LNHNV and CDR2 YYDKDF (reference sequence). DNA of the CDR3: TGTGCCACCAGCAGAGAAGGCAGCCCAACCTATGGCTACACCTTC. Encoded protein: CATSREGSPTYGYTF. The variable domain in full, with the rest retrieved from reference TRBV15 and TRBJ1-2, is DAMVIQNPRYQVTQFGKPVTLSCSQTLNHNVMYWYQQKSSQAPKLLFHYYDKDFNNEADTPDNFQSRRPNTSFCFLDIRSPGLGDTAMYLCATSREGSPTYGYTFGSGTRLTVV.

The V gene is TRBV4-2, the J gene TRBJ1-2; 7 bases fit TRBD1. This CDR3 comprises 14 residues. Germline V gene data show CDR1 as LGHNA and CDR2 as YNFKEQ. V shed 7 bases and J 1 base; nucleotides not matched to a gene: 6. The CDR3, as DNA: TGTGCCAGCACCTGGAACAGGGGTAACTATGGCTACACCTTC. Amino acids: CASTWNRGNYGYTF.

The table lists this clonotype with many counts. The chain employs TRBV29-1 and TRBJ2-4, with D unclear. This CDR3 contains 11 residues. The ends were cut back, 2 bases at V and 5 bases at J, with 4 bases in the middle. The germline V gene encodes CDR1 SQVTM and CDR2 ANQGSEA. This chain's CDR3 is CSVELQNIQYF. The CDR3 bases are TGCAGCGTTGAACTCCAAAACATTCAGTACTTC. Complete variable domain (other parts from reference TRBV29-1 and TRBJ2-4): SAVISQKPSRDICQRGTSLTIQCQVDSQVTMMFWYRQQPGQSLTLIATANQGSEATYESGFVIDKFPISRPNLTFSTLTVSNMSPEDSSIYLCSVELQNIQYFGAGTRLSVL.

The sample holds many counts of this clonotype. The V call is TRBV11-2, the J call TRBJ1-1; D may be TRBD1 (6 bases). Looked up from germline, CDR1 is SGHAT and CDR2 is FQNNGV. V gave up 8 bases and J gave up 1 base, with 11 bases separating them. This CDR3 comprises 13 residues. The CDR3 loop is CASCGTPNTEAFF. The CDR3 nucleotides read TGTGCCAGCTGCGGGACACCGAACACTGAAGCTTTCTTT.

This clonotype was observed a handful of times. CDR3 loop: CASSPARTGELFF. The DNA for the CDR3 is TGTGCCAGCTCACCAGCCAGGACCGGGGAGCTGTTTTTT. The genes are TRBV18 and TRBJ2-2; D is ambiguous. Germline values: CDR1 KGHSH, CDR2 LQKENI. V lost 2 bases to trimming and J lost 5 bases, with 6 bases between them. CDR3 size: 13 residues.

This clonotype was counted at least ten times. CDR3 protein: CSARVGAGGNQPQHF. CDR3 in DNA: TGCAGTGCCCGTGTGGGGGCGGGTGGCAATCAGCCCCAGCATTTT. This chain uses TRBV20-1 with TRBJ1-5; TRBD1 might be the D (6 bases). This CDR3 is built from 15 residues. Trimming left V 6 bases short and J 2 bases short, with 17 bases between. Germline V gives CDR1 DFQATT, CDR2 SNEGSKA (reference sequence).

This clonotype was counted ten times or more. CDR3: CASSLEAGVGNEQYF. CDR3 in DNA: TGTGCCAGCAGCTTAGAGGCAGGAGTAGGCAACGAGCAGTACTTC. The chain recombines TRBV7-6 with TRBJ2-7, with unresolved D. CDR1 is SGHVS and CDR2 is FNYEAQ in the germline V gene. This CDR3 region has 15 residues. V lost 1 base and J 5 bases, leaving 15 bases between the germline ends.

Comment on this clonotype: A read error is possible here, since a much larger clone lies one base away. The rearrangement links TRBV20-1 to TRBJ2-7; tentatively, D is TRBD2 (7 bases). CDR3 length: 14 residues. Germline values: CDR1 DFQATT, CDR2 SNEGSKA (reference sequence). CDR3 DNA sequence: TGCGGTGCTCCCCACGGGGGGACAACCTACGAGCAGTACTTC. It encodes CGAPHGGTTYEQYF.

This clonotype was counted at least ten times. The chain is built from TRBV20-1 and TRBJ2-1, with D hard to call. This CDR3 has 12 residues. Germline V CDR1 and CDR2: DFQATT, SNEGSKA (reference sequence). With 3 bases removed from V and 6 bases from J, the gap between germline ends came to 9 bases. The CDR3 region has the DNA TGCAGTGCTAGCTCAACCCTCAATGAGCAGTTCTTC. Translating gives CSASSTLNEQFF.

This clonotype has only a few counts. The genes are TRBV18 and TRBJ2-5; unclear D gene. Trimming cost V 2 bases and J 5 bases, with 6 bases left between them. The germline V gene has CDR1 KGHSH and CDR2 LQKENI. The CDR3 consists of 12 residues. The CDR3 reads CASSPDSETQYF. CDR3 nucleotides: TGTGCCAGCTCACCAGATTCCGAGACCCAGTACTTC.

The sample holds a few counts of this clonotype. The chain combines TRBV5-5 with TRBJ2-7, with a weak D call TRBD2 (6 bases). The CDR3 is made up of 13 amino acids. With 4 bases removed from V and 6 bases from J, the gap between germline ends came to 14 bases. Per the germline V gene, CDR1 is SGHKS and CDR2 is YYEKEE (reference sequence). The CDR3 spells CASSLTGVAEQYF. The DNA for the CDR3 is TGTGCCAGCAGCCTGACGGGAGTGGCCGAGCAGTACTTC.

This clonotype has a handful of counts. The V call is TRBV20-1, the J call TRBJ2-7; 10 nucleotides match TRBD2. CDR3 length: 14 amino acids. From germline, CDR1 is DFQATT and CDR2 SNEGSKA (reference sequence). The trim removed 3 bases at V and 3 bases at J, leaving 5 bases unmatched. CDR3 coding DNA: TGCAGTGCTAGTACCCAGCGGGGGGGCTACGAGCAGTACTTC. Its translation is CSASTQRGGYEQYF.

The sample holds many counts of this clonotype. The chain uses TRBV12-3 or TRBV12-4 and TRBJ1-1, with unresolved D. Deletions cut 3 bases from V and 11 bases from J, with 13 bases between. The CDR3 is made up of 12 amino acids. The CDR3 region is CASSFRPAGAFF. Written as DNA, the CDR3 is TGTGCCAGCAGTTTTCGACCCGCAGGTGCTTTCTTT.